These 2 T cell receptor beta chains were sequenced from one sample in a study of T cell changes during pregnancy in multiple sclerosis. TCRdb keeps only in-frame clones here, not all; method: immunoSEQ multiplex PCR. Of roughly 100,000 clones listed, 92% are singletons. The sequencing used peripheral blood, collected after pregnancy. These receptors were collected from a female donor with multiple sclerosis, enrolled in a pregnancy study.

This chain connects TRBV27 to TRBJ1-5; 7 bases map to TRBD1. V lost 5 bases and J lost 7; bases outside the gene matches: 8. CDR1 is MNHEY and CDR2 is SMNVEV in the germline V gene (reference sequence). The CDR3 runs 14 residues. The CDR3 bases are TGTGCCAGCAGTATCAACAGGGGTGGACAGCCCCAGCATTTT. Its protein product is CASSINRGGQPQHF.

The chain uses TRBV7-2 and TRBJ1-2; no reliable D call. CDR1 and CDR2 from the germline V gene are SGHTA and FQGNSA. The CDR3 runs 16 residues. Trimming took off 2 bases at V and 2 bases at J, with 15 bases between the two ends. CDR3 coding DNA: TGTGCCAGCAGCTTAAAGGGCGGGTTAGAGAACTATGGCTACACCTTC. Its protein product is CASSLKGGLENYGYTF.